The 30 T cell receptor beta chains presented below share a single source sample, sequenced in a study of blood T cell repertoires in COVID-19. Using immunoSEQ multiplex PCR, the repertoire was profiled, and TCRdb retains in-frame clones only, with some absent. The top ten hold 4% to 5.5% of the sample, which has fewer than 500,000 clones, around nine tenths seen once. Sequencing input: peripheral blood. The receptors here all came from a woman in her 30s with acute or convalescent COVID-19.

The gene calls are TRBV10-3 and TRBJ1-1; D may be TRBD1 (5 bases). Germline loops: CDR1 ENHRY, CDR2 SYGVKD. This CDR3 has 15 residues. V was pared by 10 bases and J by 13 bases, with 31 bases between. This CDR3 is CATPLGPQTWETGFF. For the CDR3, the DNA is TGTGCCACCCCTCTGGGCCCCCAGACCTGGGAAACAGGTTTCTTT.

The rearrangement links TRBV12-3 or TRBV12-4 to TRBJ2-7, with TRBD2 as a possible D gene (5 bases). CDR3 length: 12 amino acids. With 6 bases removed from V and 3 bases from J, the gap between germline ends came to 9 bases. In nucleotides, the CDR3 is TGTGCCAGCAGCCTAGAGGGCTACGAGCAGTACTTC. It is translated as CASSLEGYEQYF.

V and J are TRBV24-1 and TRBJ2-7; perhaps TRBD1 as D (6 bases). The CDR3 is made up of 14 amino acids. V dropped 5 bases and J dropped 2 bases, with 12 bases sitting between them. CDR1 KGHDR and CDR2 SFDVKD come from the germline V gene. The chain's CDR3 is CATSGRTAPYEQYF. CDR3 sequence (DNA): TGTGCCACCAGTGGACGGACAGCTCCCTACGAGCAGTACTTC.

The chain joins TRBV6-5 to TRBJ1-1, with 7 nucleotides matching TRBD1. Germline lookup yields CDR1 MNHEY and CDR2 SVGAGI. The CDR3 has 14 amino acids. V trimming: 7 bases; J trimming: 4 bases; junction bases outside the gene matches: 9. The CDR3, as DNA: TGTGCCAGCAACCCATACAGGGGAGGCACTGAAGCTTTCTTT. Its protein is CASNPYRGGTEAFF.

The chain uses TRBV5-4 and TRBJ1-3; 10 bases line up with TRBD1. Trimming at V came to 3 bases and at J to 2 bases, leaving 2 bases not matched to a gene. This CDR3 is built from 15 residues. Germline CDR1 SGHNT, CDR2 YYREEE (reference sequence). The CDR3 is CASSYGTGAGNTIYF. CDR3 in DNA: TGTGCCAGCAGCTACGGGACAGGGGCTGGAAACACCATATATTTT.

The DNA for the CDR3 is TGTGCCAGCAGCTTCCGGGGTCACACTGAAGCTTTCTTT. Amino acids: CASSFRGHTEAFF. J is TRBJ1-1 and V is TRBV13; D unclear. The CDR3 contains 13 residues. V gave up 3 bases and J gave up 3 bases, with 8 bases separating them. The germline V gene has CDR1 PRHDT and CDR2 FYEKMQ (reference sequence).

The V gene is TRBV28, the J gene TRBJ1-1; tentatively, D is TRBD1 (6 bases). Germline lookup yields CDR1 MDHEN and CDR2 SYDVKM. Deletions cut 8 bases from V and 1 base from J, with 17 bases between. This CDR3 has 15 residues. The DNA for the CDR3 is TGTGCCAGCCTAACAGGGTCAGGCGAGAACACTGAAGCTTTCTTT. It translates to CASLTGSGENTEAFF.

This sequence joins TRBV2 and TRBJ2-7; TRBD2 is a possible D gene (6 bases). The germline V gene has CDR1 SNHLY and CDR2 FYNNEI. CDR3 length: 16 residues. V was clipped by 5 bases and J by 0 bases, with 17 bases between them. CDR3 sequence: CASSRTAPGSSYEQYF. The CDR3 region has the DNA TGTGCCAGCAGTCGGACGGCCCCCGGGAGCTCCTACGAGCAGTACTTC.

The rearrangement uses TRBV27 and TRBJ2-1, with 8 positions matching TRBD2. V was pared by 3 bases and J by 10 bases, with 2 bases of the junction left unmatched. Germline V CDR1 and CDR2: MNHEY, SMNVEV (reference sequence). The CDR3 totals 12 residues. Written as DNA, the CDR3 is TGTGCCAGCAGTTTTCGGGGGGGAGAGCAGTTCTTC. Amino acids: CASSFRGGEQFF.

This clone was seen a single time. This chain uses TRBV9 with TRBJ2-5; the match to TRBD2 covers 9 bases. Trimming removed 0 bases from V and 5 bases from J; junction bases left unmatched: 11. Germline CDR1 SGDLS, CDR2 YYNGEE. The CDR3 consists of 17 residues. CDR3: CASSVAVGGGVWETQYF. The CDR3 DNA reads TGTGCCAGCAGCGTAGCGGTCGGCGGGGGGGTTTGGGAGACCCAGTACTTC.

V and J are TRBV20-1 and TRBJ2-1; TRBD1 agrees at 10 bases. The CDR3 contains 14 residues. The J segment lost 9 bases and the V segment lost 4 bases, leaving 9 bases of the junction unmatched. Germline V gene lookup returns CDR1 DFQATT and CDR2 SNEGSKA (reference sequence). CDR3 nucleotides: TGCAGTGCTAATGAAGAGACAGGGGGCTTTGAGCAGTTCTTC. Its translation: CSANEETGGFEQFF.

This chain connects TRBV6-1 to TRBJ2-1, with a tentative D call TRBD1 (6 bases). The CDR3 has 13 amino acids. Germline CDR1 is MNHNS and CDR2 is SASEGT. V was shortened by 2 bases and J by 8 bases, with 10 bases between the two germline ends. CDR3: CASSETGYDEQFF. DNA for the CDR3: TGTGCCAGCAGTGAAACAGGGTATGATGAGCAGTTCTTC.

The chain uses TRBV11-2 and TRBJ1-2, with 7 nucleotides matching TRBD1. The CDR3 covers 17 residues. The V and J ends lost 2 bases and 2 bases, in that order; junction bases with no gene match: 11. CDR1 and CDR2 from the germline V gene are SGHAT and FQNNGV. As DNA, the CDR3 is TGTGCCAGCAGCTTAAATGTGGGGACAGAATCAAACTATGGCTACACCTTC. Translating gives CASSLNVGTESNYGYTF.

This chain connects TRBV4-1 to TRBJ1-2; 9 nucleotides line up with TRBD1. The trim removed 6 bases at V and 13 bases at J, leaving 18 bases unmatched. CDR1 and CDR2 from the germline V gene are MGHRA and YSYEKL. This CDR3 contains 15 residues. The CDR3 DNA is TGCGCCAGCAGACAAACTTTCCGGGACAGGGCTCTCTTCACCTTC. It encodes CASRQTFRDRALFTF.

The chain combines TRBV27 with TRBJ2-7, with a possible D match to TRBD1 (6 bases). This CDR3 region has 13 residues. CDR1 and CDR2 from the germline V gene are MNHEY and SMNVEV (reference sequence). V was clipped by 5 bases and J by 3 bases, with 11 bases between them. CDR3 sequence: CASSPGQSYEQYF. CDR3 DNA: TGTGCCAGCAGTCCCGGACAGAGCTACGAGCAGTACTTC.

A remark on this clone: No DNA is shown, since the ends of the CDR3 on it are uncertain; the CDR3 is the one TCRdb lists. V is TRBV21-1 and J is TRBJ2-2; the table's D call TRBD2 went unverified against the DNA. TRBV21-1 is described as a pseudogene. The CDR3 spans 16 residues, counting both ends. The CDR3 sequence: CASSKVAGGNTGELFF.

The chain is built from TRBV5-5 and TRBJ1-2, with 8 bases identical to TRBD1. The CDR3 runs to 16 residues. Germline lookup yields CDR1 SGHKS and CDR2 YYEKEE (reference sequence). Losses at the gene ends were 4 bases for V and 3 bases for J; bases not matched to a gene: 11. CDR3 sequence: CASSPGNAGGYYGYTF. CDR3 sequence (DNA): TGTGCCAGCAGCCCGGGTAACGCAGGGGGCTACTATGGCTACACCTTC.

The chain is built from TRBV6-4 and TRBJ1-2; 11 bases fit TRBD1. Germline V gene data show CDR1 as MRHNA and CDR2 as SNTAGT. J lost 9 bases, V lost 4 bases, and 4 bases had no gene match. The CDR3 runs to 13 residues. CDR3 coding DNA: TGTGCCAGCAGTGCGGGGACAGGGGGAAGCTACACCTTC. It specifies CASSAGTGGSYTF.

V usage is TRBV30 and J usage is TRBJ1-1; maybe TRBD1 (5 bases). The germline V gene encodes CDR1 GTSNPN and CDR2 SVGIG (reference sequence). The CDR3 loop spans 12 amino acids. The V end was cut by 5 bases, the J end by 5 bases, with 12 bases between. DNA of the CDR3: TGTGCCTGGGCAGGGTACGGGACTGAAGCTTTCTTT. Protein sequence: CAWAGYGTEAFF.

The chain couples TRBV19 to TRBJ1-5, with 8 positions matching TRBD1. The CDR3 is made up of 18 amino acids. Germline lookup yields CDR1 LNHDA and CDR2 SQIVND (reference sequence). V dropped 3 bases and J dropped 2; count of bases not matched to a gene: 12. The CDR3 is CASSINLQGASRNQPQHF. DNA of the CDR3: TGTGCCAGTAGTATCAATCTTCAGGGGGCGTCCCGCAATCAGCCCCAGCATTTT.

The chain uses TRBV7-2 and TRBJ1-6, with 11 bases matching TRBD1. The germline V gene encodes CDR1 SGHTA and CDR2 FQGNSA. The J segment lost 2 bases and the V segment lost 5 bases, leaving 5 bases of the junction unmatched. The CDR3 runs to 17 residues. The CDR3 DNA reads as TGTGCCAGCAGCCGGACAGGGGGCACGCCCTATAATTCACCCCTCCACTTT. It encodes CASSRTGGTPYNSPLHF.

This chain joins TRBV6-6 and TRBJ2-1, with TRBD1 identical over 12 bases. CDR1 and CDR2 (germline): MNHNY, SVGAGI (reference sequence). The CDR3 loop spans 16 amino acids. Losses at the gene ends were 5 bases for V and 7 bases for J; bases not matched to a gene: 9. The CDR3 nucleotides read TGTGCCAGCAGTGGTCCGGGACAGGGGGCTCAGAATGAGCAGTTCTTC. Protein sequence: CASSGPGQGAQNEQFF.

J is TRBJ2-3 and V is TRBV18, with 10 positions matching TRBD2. This CDR3 comprises 17 residues. J lost 7 bases, V lost 5 bases, and 15 bases had no gene match. Germline V gene sequence: CDR1 KGHSH, CDR2 LQKENI. The chain's CDR3 is CASSDQGPGLARHTQYF. In nucleotides, the CDR3 is TGTGCCAGCTCAGATCAGGGCCCGGGACTAGCGAGGCATACGCAGTATTTT.

The chain carries TRBV11-2 and TRBJ2-3; TRBD1 agrees at 10 bases. V lost 5 bases to trimming and J lost 6 bases; unmatched junction nucleotides: 2. This CDR3 is built from 13 residues. CDR1 and CDR2 (germline): SGHAT, FQNNGV. CDR3 coding DNA: TGTGCCAGCAGCAAGGACAGGGGGGATACGCAGTATTTT. Translated, it gives CASSKDRGDTQYF.

This clone was detected a few times. The genes are TRBV5-4 and TRBJ1-6, with unresolved D. Germline-derived CDR1 and CDR2 are SGHNT and YYREEE (reference sequence). The V gene lost 1 base and the J gene lost 0 bases, with 8 bases spanning the gap. The length of the CDR3 is 16 residues. As DNA, the CDR3 is TGTGCCAGCAGCTTGTTATCAGTCTCCTATAATTCACCCCTCCACTTT. This codes for CASSLLSVSYNSPLHF.

V usage is TRBV27 and J usage is TRBJ1-1, with 12 bases matching TRBD1. The CDR3 extends over 18 amino acids. Per germline, CDR1 MNHEY and CDR2 SMNVEV (reference sequence). The V gene end was trimmed by 4 bases and the J gene end by 2 bases; junction bases not matched to a gene: 11. CDR3 sequence: CASSSLLRDRGLNTEAFF. The DNA of the CDR3 is TGTGCCAGCAGTTCCCTATTGCGGGACAGGGGGCTTAACACTGAAGCTTTCTTT.

The rearrangement uses TRBV11-2 and TRBJ2-7; D is unresolved. The CDR3 spans 11 residues. The V gene's germline CDR1 is SGHAT and CDR2 FQNNGV. V was cut by 1 base and J by 12 bases, with 10 bases left in between. DNA for the CDR3: TGTGCCAGCAGCTTAGGACTTGTGTGGTACTTC. Amino acids: CASSLGLVWYF.

The chain combines TRBV4-1 with TRBJ1-4, with D unclear. The CDR3 runs to 13 residues. Trimming took off 1 base at V and 8 bases at J, with 8 bases between the two ends. Germline values: CDR1 MGHRA, CDR2 YSYEKL. In nucleotides, the CDR3 is TGCGCCAGCAGCCAAGCCGGGGAAGAAAAACTGTTTTTT. Translation gives CASSQAGEEKLFF.

The J gene is TRBJ2-3, the V gene TRBV30; no firm D call. The CDR3 runs to 13 residues. V dropped 5 bases and J dropped 0 bases, with 9 bases sitting between them. Germline V gene sequence: CDR1 GTSNPN, CDR2 SVGIG (reference sequence). The DNA of the CDR3 is TGTGCCTGGGAAAGCACGAGCACAGATACGCAGTATTTT. Residues: CAWESTSTDTQYF.

The V and J genes are TRBV29-1 and TRBJ2-5; a possible D gene is TRBD2 (7 bases). The V and J ends lost 3 bases and 2 bases respectively, with 16 bases between them. Per the germline V gene, CDR1 is SQVTM and CDR2 is ANQGSEA. There are 15 residues in the CDR3. DNA for the CDR3: TGCAGCGTTGATAGTCAGGGGAGGGGGCAAGAGACCCAGTACTTC. As protein: CSVDSQGRGQETQYF. Based on the CDR3 plus reference TRBV29-1 and TRBJ2-5, the full variable domain is SAVISQKPSRDICQRGTSLTIQCQVDSQVTMMFWYRQQPGQSLTLIATANQGSEATYESGFVIDKFPISRPNLTFSTLTVSNMSPEDSSIYLCSVDSQGRGQETQYFGPGTRLLVL.